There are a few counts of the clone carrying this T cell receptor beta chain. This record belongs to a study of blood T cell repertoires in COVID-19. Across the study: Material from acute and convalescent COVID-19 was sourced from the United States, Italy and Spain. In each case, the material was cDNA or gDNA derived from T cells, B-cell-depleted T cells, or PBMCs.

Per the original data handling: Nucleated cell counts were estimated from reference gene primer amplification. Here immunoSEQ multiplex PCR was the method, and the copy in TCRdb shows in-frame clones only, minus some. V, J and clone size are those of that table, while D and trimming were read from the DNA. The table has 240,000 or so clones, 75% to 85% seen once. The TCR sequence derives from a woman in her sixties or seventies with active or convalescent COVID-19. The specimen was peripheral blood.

CDR3 nucleotide sequence: TGTGCCAGCAGTGAGAATCCAGGGGTTACGAGGGCCAACGTCCTGACTTTC. This translates into CASSENPGVTRANVLTF. The chain combines TRBV2 with TRBJ2-6, with D possibly matching TRBD1 (6 bases). Germline lookup yields CDR1 SNHLY and CDR2 FYNNEI. CDR3 length: 17 residues. Between the trimmed V and J ends, which lost 3 bases and 5 bases, there was a span of 17 bases.